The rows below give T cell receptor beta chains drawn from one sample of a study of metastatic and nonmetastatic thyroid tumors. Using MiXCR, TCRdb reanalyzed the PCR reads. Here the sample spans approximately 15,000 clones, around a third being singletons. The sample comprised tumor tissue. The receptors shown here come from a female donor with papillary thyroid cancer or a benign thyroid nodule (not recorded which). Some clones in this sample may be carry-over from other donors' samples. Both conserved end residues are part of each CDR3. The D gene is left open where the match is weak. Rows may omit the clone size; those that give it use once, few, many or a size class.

CDR3nt: TGTGCTATAATATTATGGGACGAGCAGTACTTC
CDR3aa: CAIILWDEQYF
d_gene: NA
j_gene: TRBJ2-7
abundance: few
v_gene: TRBV6-1

CDR3nt: TGTTCCAGCAGCCGTTCTGGACAGGGGGGTCAGCCCCAGCATTTT
CDR3aa: CSSSRSGQGGQPQHF
d_gene: TRBD1
j_gene: TRBJ1-5
abundance: NA
v_gene: TRBV7-9

CDR3nt: TGTGCCAGCAGCTCCGTCGACAGGGCCGGGGAGCTGTTTTTT
CDR3aa: CASSSVDRAGELFF
d_gene: TRBD1
j_gene: TRBJ2-2
abundance: NA
v_gene: TRBV7-9

CDR3nt: TGTGCCACCAGCAGCGATCAGGGGTCCTACAATGAGCAGTTCTTC
CDR3aa: CATSSDQGSYNEQFF
d_gene: NA
j_gene: TRBJ2-1
abundance: few
v_gene: TRBV15

CDR3nt: TGTGCCAGCAGTTTTAACGTGGCTGAAGCTTTCTTT
CDR3aa: CASSFNVAEAFF
d_gene: NA
j_gene: TRBJ1-1
abundance: many
v_gene: TRBV28

CDR3nt: TGTGCCAGCAGTTTTAGTAGCGGACTAACCTACGAGCAGTACTTC
CDR3aa: CASSFSSGLTYEQYF
d_gene: NA
j_gene: TRBJ2-7
abundance: many
v_gene: TRBV28

CDR3nt: TGTGCCAGCAGCGTCGAGGGGCAAGCATACAATGAGCAGTTCTTC
CDR3aa: CASSVEGQAYNEQFF
d_gene: NA
j_gene: TRBJ2-1
abundance: NA
v_gene: TRBV9

CDR3nt: TGTGCCAGCAGTTTCCCCTTGACTAGCGGGAGCACAGATACGCAGTATTTT
CDR3aa: CASSFPLTSGSTDTQYF
d_gene: TRBD2
j_gene: TRBJ2-3
abundance: medium-sized
v_gene: TRBV28

CDR3nt: TGTGCCAGCAGTGACCTATCTCGACAGTCGGTTGGCTACACCTTC
CDR3aa: CASSDLSRQSVGYTF
d_gene: NA
j_gene: TRBJ1-2
abundance: NA
v_gene: TRBV6-1

CDR3nt: TGTGCCAGCAGTTCCTCCCAGGACAGGGGGCAAGATACGCAGTATTTT
CDR3aa: CASSSSQDRGQDTQYF
d_gene: TRBD1
j_gene: TRBJ2-3
abundance: few
v_gene: TRBV28

CDR3nt: TGTGCCAGCAGCGTAGCCGGGACAGGGGACTACGAGCAGTACTTC
CDR3aa: CASSVAGTGDYEQYF
d_gene: TRBD1
j_gene: TRBJ2-7
abundance: NA
v_gene: TRBV9

CDR3nt: TGCGCCAGCAGCGAAGGGGGCGACACCGGGGAGCTGTTTTTT
CDR3aa: CASSEGGDTGELFF
d_gene: TRBD1
j_gene: TRBJ2-2
abundance: many
v_gene: TRBV5-1

CDR3nt: TGTGCCAGCAGTTTAGAACGGCAGGGGGAGCGAGAGACCCAGTACTTC
CDR3aa: CASSLERQGERETQYF
d_gene: TRBD1
j_gene: TRBJ2-5
abundance: many
v_gene: TRBV28

CDR3nt: TGCAGCGTTGTAGAGGGCTACACCTTC
CDR3aa: CSVVEGYTF
d_gene: NA
j_gene: TRBJ1-2
abundance: NA
v_gene: TRBV29-1

CDR3nt: TGTGCCAGCAGCCAAGATGTAGGACAGGGGGTACAGCCCCAGCATTTT
CDR3aa: CASSQDVGQGVQPQHF
d_gene: TRBD1
j_gene: TRBJ1-5
abundance: NA
v_gene: TRBV4-2

CDR3nt: TGTGCCAGCAGTGAAAGCGGGGAGAACACAGATACGCAGTATTTT
CDR3aa: CASSESGENTDTQYF
d_gene: TRBD2
j_gene: TRBJ2-3
abundance: few
v_gene: TRBV6-1

CDR3nt: TGCAGTGCTAGTGGGCAGGAGTTCTCCTACGAGCAGTACTTC
CDR3aa: CSASGQEFSYEQYF
d_gene: NA
j_gene: TRBJ2-7
abundance: NA
v_gene: TRBV20-1